A selection of T cell receptor beta chains follows, all from one sample in a study of CD8 T cells in Susac syndrome. TCRdb reanalysed the immunoSEQ multiplex PCR reads using MiXCR and keeps one entry per CDR3 protein. The repertoire consists of about 140,000 distinct CDR3 sequences, with 94% occurring once and the leading ten covering 0.07% to 0.1%. The sample consisted of CD4+ T cells from PBMCs. These receptors all come from a human donor in good health. The CDR3 runs from the conserved cysteine through the conserved F or W. A D gene is named only where the DNA matches it firmly. Clone size, where shown, is once, few, many, or a class for clones that have expanded.

CDR3 protein: CATSSAIYAAHEAFF
CDR3 DNA: TGTGCCACCAGCAGTGCGATTTACGCAGCCCATGAAGCTTTCTTT
J gene: TRBJ1-1
V gene: TRBV15
clone size: NA
D gene: NA

CDR3 protein: CASSIRRSAEQYF
CDR3 DNA: TGTGCCAGTAGTATTCGGCGTAGCGCCGAGCAGTACTTC
J gene: TRBJ2-7
V gene: TRBV19
clone size: NA
D gene: NA

CDR3 protein: CASSVEAGYLYF
CDR3 DNA: TGTGCCAGCAGCGTAGAGGCGGGATATCTGTACTTC
J gene: TRBJ2-7
V gene: TRBV9
clone size: NA
D gene: NA

CDR3 protein: CSVDLSLIDNEQFF
CDR3 DNA: TGCAGCGTTGATCTATCCTTAATAGACAATGAGCAGTTCTTC
J gene: TRBJ2-1
V gene: TRBV29-1
clone size: NA
D gene: NA

CDR3 protein: CASSDVGRFTDTQYF
CDR3 DNA: TGTGCCAGCAGTGATGTAGGTAGATTCACAGATACGCAGTATTTT
J gene: TRBJ2-3
V gene: TRBV2
clone size: NA
D gene: NA

CDR3 protein: CASSVGDNEQFF
CDR3 DNA: TGTGCCAGCAGCGTAGGCGACAATGAGCAGTTCTTC
J gene: TRBJ2-1
V gene: TRBV9
clone size: NA
D gene: NA

CDR3 protein: CASSPGLAGGPTKNIQYF
CDR3 DNA: TGCGCCAGCAGCCCGGGACTAGCGGGAGGGCCGACCAAAAACATTCAGTACTTC
J gene: TRBJ2-4
V gene: TRBV4-1
clone size: NA
D gene: TRBD2

CDR3 protein: CASSPDRRYGYTF
CDR3 DNA: TGTGCCAGCTCACCAGACAGGCGTTATGGCTACACCTTC
J gene: TRBJ1-2
V gene: TRBV18
clone size: NA
D gene: NA

CDR3 protein: CASSQAELGLAGGNEQFF
CDR3 DNA: TGCGCCAGCAGCCAAGCCGAACTTGGACTAGCGGGAGGGAATGAGCAGTTCTTC
J gene: TRBJ2-1
V gene: TRBV4-1
clone size: NA
D gene: TRBD2

CDR3 protein: CATSRAGSTYGYTF
CDR3 DNA: TGTGCCACCAGCAGAGCGGGCAGCACCTATGGCTACACCTTC
J gene: TRBJ1-2
V gene: TRBV15
clone size: NA
D gene: NA

CDR3 protein: CASSRDSGLADGELFF
CDR3 DNA: TGCGCCAGCAGCCGAGACTCGGGACTAGCGGACGGGGAGCTGTTTTTT
J gene: TRBJ2-2
V gene: TRBV5-1
clone size: few
D gene: TRBD2

CDR3 protein: CASSRSLERDHTYNEQFF
CDR3 DNA: TGTGCCAGCAGTAGATCTCTCGAGCGGGACCATACCTACAATGAGCAGTTCTTC
J gene: TRBJ2-1
V gene: TRBV25-1
clone size: NA
D gene: TRBD2

CDR3 protein: CSARQLVETQYF
CDR3 DNA: TGCAGTGCTAGACAGCTAGTAGAGACCCAGTACTTC
J gene: TRBJ2-5
V gene: TRBV20-1
clone size: once
D gene: NA

CDR3 protein: CASSYAVRGDNEQFF
CDR3 DNA: TGTGCCAGCAGTTACGCGGTGAGGGGGGACAATGAGCAGTTCTTC
J gene: TRBJ2-1
V gene: TRBV6-2/TRBV6-3
clone size: NA
D gene: NA

CDR3 protein: CASSRLDRENGYTF
CDR3 DNA: TGCGCCAGCAGTCGACTCGACAGGGAGAACGGCTACACCTTC
J gene: TRBJ1-2
V gene: TRBV23-1
clone size: NA
D gene: TRBD1

CDR3 protein: CSVETGATEQFF
CDR3 DNA: TGCAGCGTTGAAACAGGGGCGACTGAGCAGTTCTTC
J gene: TRBJ2-1
V gene: TRBV29-1
clone size: few
D gene: TRBD1

CDR3 protein: CASSPLNEQFF
CDR3 DNA: TGTGCCAGCAGTCCTCTCAATGAGCAGTTCTTC
J gene: TRBJ2-1
V gene: TRBV12-3/TRBV12-4
clone size: NA
D gene: NA

CDR3 protein: CASSLGERKQYF
CDR3 DNA: TGTGCCAGCAGCTTGGGGGAGAGGAAGCAGTACTTC
J gene: TRBJ2-7
V gene: TRBV5-6
clone size: NA
D gene: NA

CDR3 protein: CASSLRAASGGGISYEQYF
CDR3 DNA: TGTGCCAGCAGTTTAAGGGCGGCTAGCGGGGGAGGCATCTCCTACGAGCAGTACTTC
J gene: TRBJ2-7
V gene: TRBV27
clone size: once
D gene: TRBD2

CDR3 protein: CASSSSGSPHEQYF
CDR3 DNA: TGTGCCAGCAGCTCGAGCGGGAGTCCCCACGAGCAGTACTTC
J gene: TRBJ2-7
V gene: TRBV7-9
clone size: NA
D gene: TRBD2

CDR3 protein: CAISAAGGPETQYF
CDR3 DNA: TGTGCCATCAGTGCAGCGGGAGGCCCAGAGACCCAGTACTTC
J gene: TRBJ2-5
V gene: TRBV10-3
clone size: NA
D gene: TRBD2

CDR3 protein: CASSYLAGGGDEQFF
CDR3 DNA: TGTGCCAGCAGTTACCTAGCGGGAGGGGGTGATGAGCAGTTCTTC
J gene: TRBJ2-1
V gene: TRBV27
clone size: NA
D gene: TRBD2

CDR3 protein: CASSPRTSGRAVETQYF
CDR3 DNA: TGTGCCAGCAGCCCCCGGACTAGCGGGAGGGCCGTGGAGACCCAGTACTTC
J gene: TRBJ2-5
V gene: TRBV5-4
clone size: NA
D gene: TRBD2

CDR3 protein: CASNPGTSGFLGELFF
CDR3 DNA: TGTGCCAGCAACCCCGGGACTAGCGGGTTCCTCGGGGAGCTGTTTTTT
J gene: TRBJ2-2
V gene: TRBV9
clone size: NA
D gene: TRBD2

CDR3 protein: CASSQVSSSGANVLTF
CDR3 DNA: TGTGCCAGCAGCCAAGTATCGAGCTCTGGGGCCAACGTCCTGACTTTC
J gene: TRBJ2-6
V gene: TRBV3-1
clone size: NA
D gene: NA

CDR3 protein: CASQPGQGRAPGDTQYF
CDR3 DNA: TGTGCCAGTCAGCCGGGACAGGGAAGAGCGCCAGGAGATACGCAGTATTTT
J gene: TRBJ2-3
V gene: TRBV19
clone size: NA
D gene: TRBD1

CDR3 protein: CASRGGGGGSYEQYF
CDR3 DNA: TGTGCCAGCAGGGGGGGCGGAGGGGGCTCCTACGAGCAGTACTTC
J gene: TRBJ2-7
V gene: TRBV28
clone size: NA
D gene: NA

CDR3 protein: CASSQAYRGTYYGYTF
CDR3 DNA: TGTGCCAGCAGCCAAGCCTACAGGGGAACCTACTATGGCTACACCTTC
J gene: TRBJ1-2
V gene: TRBV14
clone size: NA
D gene: TRBD1

CDR3 protein: CASMSGGYNYGYTF
CDR3 DNA: TGTGCCAGCATGTCAGGGGGCTATAACTATGGCTACACCTTC
J gene: TRBJ1-2
V gene: TRBV25-1
clone size: NA
D gene: TRBD1

CDR3 protein: CASRMETGGPNEQFF
CDR3 DNA: TGTGCCAGTAGGATGGAGACGGGAGGGCCCAATGAGCAGTTCTTC
J gene: TRBJ2-1
V gene: TRBV19
clone size: NA
D gene: TRBD2

CDR3 protein: CASSTGLADTQYF
CDR3 DNA: TGTGCCAGTAGTACAGGGTTGGCAGATACGCAGTATTTT
J gene: TRBJ2-3
V gene: TRBV19
clone size: NA
D gene: NA

CDR3 protein: CASARGGRIYNEQFF
CDR3 DNA: TGTGCCAGCGCGAGGGGAGGGCGGATATACAATGAGCAGTTCTTC
J gene: TRBJ2-1
V gene: TRBV7-9
clone size: once
D gene: TRBD2

CDR3 protein: CASSLPGGQAFF
CDR3 DNA: TGTGCCAGCAGCTTGCCAGGGGGCCAAGCTTTCTTT
J gene: TRBJ1-1
V gene: TRBV5-6
clone size: NA
D gene: TRBD1

CDR3 protein: CASSIAGGSSYEQYF
CDR3 DNA: TGTGCCAGTAGTATCGCGGGAGGCAGCTCCTACGAGCAGTACTTC
J gene: TRBJ2-7
V gene: TRBV19
clone size: NA
D gene: TRBD2

CDR3 protein: CASSPGGLAGDYEQYF
CDR3 DNA: TGTGCCAGCAGCCCTGGGGGACTAGCGGGAGATTACGAGCAGTACTTC
J gene: TRBJ2-7
V gene: TRBV13
clone size: few
D gene: TRBD2

CDR3 protein: CASSLPNLAGVGTDTQYF
CDR3 DNA: TGTGCCAGCAGCTTACCCAATTTAGCGGGAGTTGGCACAGATACGCAGTATTTT
J gene: TRBJ2-3
V gene: TRBV7-9
clone size: NA
D gene: TRBD2

CDR3 protein: CASSVAPVYGGVYNEQFF
CDR3 DNA: TGTGCCAGCAGCGTAGCCCCGGTTTACGGGGGAGTTTACAATGAGCAGTTCTTC
J gene: TRBJ2-1
V gene: TRBV9
clone size: NA
D gene: NA

CDR3 protein: CASSSVPGQDNYEQYF
CDR3 DNA: TGCGCCAGCAGCTCGGTACCGGGACAGGATAACTACGAGCAGTACTTC
J gene: TRBJ2-7
V gene: TRBV5-1
clone size: NA
D gene: TRBD1

CDR3 protein: CASSFGTGSAGANVLTF
CDR3 DNA: TGTGCCAGCAGCTTCGGGACAGGGTCTGCTGGGGCCAACGTCCTGACTTTC
J gene: TRBJ2-6
V gene: TRBV5-8
clone size: NA
D gene: TRBD1

CDR3 protein: CASSSRLEGNQPQHF
CDR3 DNA: TGTGCCAGCAGTTCTCGATTGGAAGGTAATCAGCCCCAGCATTTT
J gene: TRBJ1-5
V gene: TRBV27
clone size: NA
D gene: NA

CDR3 protein: CAWTGTRASTQYF
CDR3 DNA: TGTGCCTGGACTGGGACTAGGGCGAGTACGCAGTATTTT
J gene: TRBJ2-3
V gene: TRBV30
clone size: NA
D gene: TRBD2

CDR3 protein: CASSLTGAEAFF
CDR3 DNA: TGTGCCAGCAGTTTAACCGGGGCTGAAGCTTTCTTT
J gene: TRBJ1-1
V gene: TRBV12-3/TRBV12-4
clone size: few
D gene: NA

CDR3 protein: CASSPGWAGANVLTF
CDR3 DNA: TGTGCCAGCAGCCCCGGGTGGGCTGGGGCCAACGTCCTGACTTTC
J gene: TRBJ2-6
V gene: TRBV7-6
clone size: once
D gene: NA

CDR3 protein: CASSPRGTGELFF
CDR3 DNA: TGTGCCAGCTCACCACGAGGGACCGGGGAGCTGTTTTTT
J gene: TRBJ2-2
V gene: TRBV18
clone size: few
D gene: NA

CDR3 protein: CAISVNPGEKYNEQFF
CDR3 DNA: TGTGCCATCAGTGTCAACCCAGGGGAGAAGTACAATGAGCAGTTCTTC
J gene: TRBJ2-1
V gene: TRBV10-3
clone size: NA
D gene: NA

CDR3 protein: CASSMTGGKETQYF
CDR3 DNA: TGTGCCAGCAGCATGACAGGGGGTAAAGAGACCCAGTACTTC
J gene: TRBJ2-5
V gene: TRBV12-3/TRBV12-4
clone size: NA
D gene: TRBD1

CDR3 protein: CASSIQGTISYNEQFF
CDR3 DNA: TGTGCCAGCAGCATTCAGGGGACTATTTCCTACAATGAGCAGTTCTTC
J gene: TRBJ2-1
V gene: TRBV7-2
clone size: NA
D gene: NA

CDR3 protein: CSAPSRGEGSYEQYF
CDR3 DNA: TGCAGTGCTCCCAGCCGGGGTGAGGGCTCCTACGAGCAGTACTTC
J gene: TRBJ2-7
V gene: TRBV20-1
clone size: NA
D gene: NA

CDR3 protein: CAWSPPGGYEQYF
CDR3 DNA: TGTGCCTGGAGTCCACCAGGGGGCTACGAGCAGTACTTC
J gene: TRBJ2-7
V gene: TRBV30
clone size: NA
D gene: TRBD1